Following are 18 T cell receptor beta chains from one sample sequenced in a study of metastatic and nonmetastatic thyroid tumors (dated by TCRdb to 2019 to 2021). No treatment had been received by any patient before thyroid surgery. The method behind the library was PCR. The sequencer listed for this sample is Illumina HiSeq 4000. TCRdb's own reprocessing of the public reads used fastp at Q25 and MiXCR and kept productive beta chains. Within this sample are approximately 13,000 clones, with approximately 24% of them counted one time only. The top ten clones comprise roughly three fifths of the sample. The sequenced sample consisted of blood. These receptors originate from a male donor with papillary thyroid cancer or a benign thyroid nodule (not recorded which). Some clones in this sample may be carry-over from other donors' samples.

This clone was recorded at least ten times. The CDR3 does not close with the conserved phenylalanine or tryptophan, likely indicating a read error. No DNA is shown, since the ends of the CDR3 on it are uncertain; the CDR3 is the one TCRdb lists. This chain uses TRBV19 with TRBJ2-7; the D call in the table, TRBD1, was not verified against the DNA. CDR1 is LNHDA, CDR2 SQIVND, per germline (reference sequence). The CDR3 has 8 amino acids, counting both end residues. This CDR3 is CASSIMQG.

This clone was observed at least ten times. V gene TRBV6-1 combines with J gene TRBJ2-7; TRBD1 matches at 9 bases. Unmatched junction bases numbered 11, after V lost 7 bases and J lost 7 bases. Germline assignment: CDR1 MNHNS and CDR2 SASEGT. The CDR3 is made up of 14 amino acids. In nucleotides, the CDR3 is TGTGCCAGCACGAGACAGGGGGATTCGGGGGAGCAGTACTTC. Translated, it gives CASTRQGDSGEQYF.

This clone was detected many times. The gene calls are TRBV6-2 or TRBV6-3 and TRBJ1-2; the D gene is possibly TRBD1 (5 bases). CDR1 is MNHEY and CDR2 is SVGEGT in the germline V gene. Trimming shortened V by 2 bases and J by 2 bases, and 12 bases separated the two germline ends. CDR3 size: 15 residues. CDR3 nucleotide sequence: TGTGCCAGCAGTTACGTGCCCCAGGGAAACTATGGCTACACCTTC. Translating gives CASSYVPQGNYGYTF.

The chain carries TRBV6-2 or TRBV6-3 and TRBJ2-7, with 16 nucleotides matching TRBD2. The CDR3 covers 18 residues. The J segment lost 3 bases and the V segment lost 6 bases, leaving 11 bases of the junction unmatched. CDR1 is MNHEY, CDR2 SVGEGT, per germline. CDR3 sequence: CASRPPGLAGGRNYEQYF. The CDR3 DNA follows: TGTGCCAGCAGGCCTCCGGGACTAGCGGGGGGGAGAAACTACGAGCAGTACTTC.

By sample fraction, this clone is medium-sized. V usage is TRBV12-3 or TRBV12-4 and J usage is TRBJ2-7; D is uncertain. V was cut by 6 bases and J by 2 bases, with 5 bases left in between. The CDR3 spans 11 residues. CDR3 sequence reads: CASSKTYEQYF. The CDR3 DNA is TGTGCCAGCAGCAAAACCTACGAGCAGTACTTC.

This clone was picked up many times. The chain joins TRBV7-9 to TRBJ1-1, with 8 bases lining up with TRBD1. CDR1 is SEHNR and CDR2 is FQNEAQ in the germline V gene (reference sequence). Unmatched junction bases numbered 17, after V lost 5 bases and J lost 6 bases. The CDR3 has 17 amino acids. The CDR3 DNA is TGTGCCAGCAGCCGTGGGGGGGCGGCAGGGGGCGCATCTGAAGCTTTCTTT. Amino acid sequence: CASSRGGAAGGASEAFF.

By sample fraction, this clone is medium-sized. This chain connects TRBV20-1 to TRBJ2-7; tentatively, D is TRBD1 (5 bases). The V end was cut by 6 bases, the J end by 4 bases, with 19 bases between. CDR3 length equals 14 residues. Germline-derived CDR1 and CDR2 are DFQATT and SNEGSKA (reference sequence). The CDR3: CSASPGQFPYEQYF. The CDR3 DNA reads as TGCAGTGCCAGTCCAGGGCAGTTTCCTTACGAGCAGTACTTC.

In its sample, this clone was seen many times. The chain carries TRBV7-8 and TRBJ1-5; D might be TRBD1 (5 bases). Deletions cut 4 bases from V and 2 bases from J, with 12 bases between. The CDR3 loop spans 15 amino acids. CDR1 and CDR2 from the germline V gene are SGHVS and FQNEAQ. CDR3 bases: TGTGCCAGCAGCTCGGGGACGGCGGGCAATCAGCCCCAGCATTTT. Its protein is CASSSGTAGNQPQHF.

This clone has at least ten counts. The CDR3 sequence is CASSPGTSTDTQYF. DNA of the CDR3: TGTGCCAGCAGTCCCGGAACTAGCACAGATACGCAGTATTTT. The chain employs TRBV6-1 and TRBJ2-3; D remains unclear. V lost 5 bases and J 0 bases, leaving 9 bases between the germline ends. The germline CDR1 and CDR2 sequences are MNHNS and SASEGT. The CDR3 runs to 14 residues.

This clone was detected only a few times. In DNA form, the CDR3 reads TGTGCCAGCAGTTTCGGACAGGGATCAACTGAAGCTTTCTTT. This translates into CASSFGQGSTEAFF. V usage is TRBV12-3 or TRBV12-4 and J usage is TRBJ1-1, with TRBD1 identical over 8 bases. The CDR3 sequence is 14 residues long. The trim removed 3 bases at V and 5 bases at J, leaving 5 bases unmatched.

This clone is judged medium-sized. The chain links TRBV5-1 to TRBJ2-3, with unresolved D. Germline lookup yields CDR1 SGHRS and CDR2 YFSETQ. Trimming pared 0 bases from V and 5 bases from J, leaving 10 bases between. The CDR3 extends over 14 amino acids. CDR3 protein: CASSLGWNVDTQYF. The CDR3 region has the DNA TGCGCCAGCAGCTTGGGGTGGAACGTAGATACGCAGTATTTT.

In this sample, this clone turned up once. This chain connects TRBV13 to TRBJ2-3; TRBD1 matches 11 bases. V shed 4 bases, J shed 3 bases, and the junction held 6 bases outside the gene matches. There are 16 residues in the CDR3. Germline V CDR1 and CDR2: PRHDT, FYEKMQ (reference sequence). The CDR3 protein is CASSSTGTGGTDTQYF. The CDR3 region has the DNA TGTGCCAGCAGCTCTACCGGGACAGGGGGGACAGATACGCAGTATTTT.

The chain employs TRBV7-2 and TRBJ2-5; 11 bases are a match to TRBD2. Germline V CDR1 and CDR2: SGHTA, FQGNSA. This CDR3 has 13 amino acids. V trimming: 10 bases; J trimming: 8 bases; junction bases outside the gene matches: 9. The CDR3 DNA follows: TGTGCCATTGCTAGCGGGAGGCTAGCTACCCAGTACTTC. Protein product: CAIASGRLATQYF.

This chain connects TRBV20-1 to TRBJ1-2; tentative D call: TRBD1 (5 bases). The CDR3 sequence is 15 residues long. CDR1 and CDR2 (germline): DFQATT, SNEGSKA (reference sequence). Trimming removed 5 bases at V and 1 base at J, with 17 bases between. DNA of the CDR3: TGCAGTGCTCCCCCCAGGGTGCAAGTTAACTATGGCTACACCTTC. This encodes CSAPPRVQVNYGYTF.

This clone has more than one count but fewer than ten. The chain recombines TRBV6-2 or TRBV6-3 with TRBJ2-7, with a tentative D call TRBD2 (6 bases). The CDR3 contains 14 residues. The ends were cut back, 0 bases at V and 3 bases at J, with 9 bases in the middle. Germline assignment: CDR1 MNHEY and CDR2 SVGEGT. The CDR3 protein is CASSYSREDYEQYF. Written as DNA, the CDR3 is TGTGCCAGCAGTTACTCGAGGGAGGACTACGAGCAGTACTTC.

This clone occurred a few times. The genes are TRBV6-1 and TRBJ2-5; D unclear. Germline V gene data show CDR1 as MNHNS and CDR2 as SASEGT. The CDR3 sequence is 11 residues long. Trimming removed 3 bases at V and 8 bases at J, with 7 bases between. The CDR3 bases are TGTGCCAGCAGTGAGGCACCTACCCAGTACTTC. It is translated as CASSEAPTQYF.

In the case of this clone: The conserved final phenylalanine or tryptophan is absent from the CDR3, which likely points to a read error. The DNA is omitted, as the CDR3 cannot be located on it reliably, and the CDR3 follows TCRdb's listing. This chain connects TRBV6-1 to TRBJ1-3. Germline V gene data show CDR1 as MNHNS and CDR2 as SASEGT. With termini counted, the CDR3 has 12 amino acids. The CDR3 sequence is CASSGAGNTIGV.

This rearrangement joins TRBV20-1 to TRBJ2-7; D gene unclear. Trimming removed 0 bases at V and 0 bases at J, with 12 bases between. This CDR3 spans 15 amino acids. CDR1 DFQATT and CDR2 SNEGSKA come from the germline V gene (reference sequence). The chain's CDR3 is CSARDIDSSSYEQYF. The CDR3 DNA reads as TGCAGTGCTAGAGATATAGACTCAAGCTCCTACGAGCAGTACTTC.